This T cell receptor (beta chain) is from a study of PD-1 blockade in classical Hodgkin lymphoma. About this clone itself: Its antigen is as yet unknown.

Whole-study results and caveats: By C4D1 there was a significant rise in CD4+ TCR diversity but not in CD8+ TCR diversity. Baseline diversity was lower in partial responders and progressors than complete responders.

Time point in this sample: cycle 4 day 1 (C4D1), after six to seven weeks of nivolumab. All patients experienced relapse after autologous stem cell transplantation, and brentuximab vedotin exposure was variable. TCRdb keeps only in-frame clones here, not all; method: immunoSEQ multiplex PCR. This table has tens of thousands of clones, over 75% appearing once. CDR3 length: 13 residues. CDR1 is GTSNPN and CDR2 is SVGIG in the germline V gene (reference sequence). Trimming removed 5 bases at V and 8 bases at J, with 16 bases between. This chain connects TRBV30 to TRBJ2-1; D is ambiguous. The origin of this receptor is a human donor with classical Hodgkin lymphoma. Specimen: peripheral blood mononuclear cells (PBMCs), collected before the fourth cycle of nivolumab. The CDR3 spells CAWGRFSMYEQFF. The DNA of the CDR3 is TGTGCCTGGGGCCGCTTCTCGATGTATGAGCAGTTCTTC. Variable domain in full (rest from reference TRBV30 and TRBJ2-1): SQTIHQWPATLVQPVGSPLSLECTVEGTSNPNLYWYRQAAGRGLQLLFYSVGIGQISSEVPQNLSASRPQDRQFILSSKKLLLSDSGFYLCAWGRFSMYEQFFGPGTRLTVL.